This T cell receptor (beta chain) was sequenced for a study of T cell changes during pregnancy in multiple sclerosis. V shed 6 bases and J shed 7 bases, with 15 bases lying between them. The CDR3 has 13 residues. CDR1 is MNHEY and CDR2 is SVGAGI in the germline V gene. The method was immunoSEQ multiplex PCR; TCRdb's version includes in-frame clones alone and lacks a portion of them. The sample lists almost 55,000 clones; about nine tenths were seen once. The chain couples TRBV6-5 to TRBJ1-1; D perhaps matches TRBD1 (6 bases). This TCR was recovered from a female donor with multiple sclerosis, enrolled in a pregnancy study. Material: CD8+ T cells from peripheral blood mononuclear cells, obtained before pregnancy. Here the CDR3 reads CASRPTGYDEAFF. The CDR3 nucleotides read TGTGCCAGCAGGCCCACAGGGTACGATGAAGCTTTCTTT.